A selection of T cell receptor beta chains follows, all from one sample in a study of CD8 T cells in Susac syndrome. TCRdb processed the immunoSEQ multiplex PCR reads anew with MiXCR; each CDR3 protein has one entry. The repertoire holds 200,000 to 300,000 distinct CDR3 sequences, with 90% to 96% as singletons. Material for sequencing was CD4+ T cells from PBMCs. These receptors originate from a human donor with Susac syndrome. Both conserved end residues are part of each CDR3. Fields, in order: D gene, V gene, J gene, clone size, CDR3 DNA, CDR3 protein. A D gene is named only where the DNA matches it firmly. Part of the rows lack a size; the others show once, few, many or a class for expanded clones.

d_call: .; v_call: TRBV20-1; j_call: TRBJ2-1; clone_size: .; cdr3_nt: TGCAGTGCTAGTTTGGACAGCATCAATGAGCAGTTCTTC; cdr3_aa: CSASLDSINEQFF
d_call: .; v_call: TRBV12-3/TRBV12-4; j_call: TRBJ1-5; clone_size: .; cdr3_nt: TGTGCCAGCAGAGGGAACGGCAATCAGCCCCAGCATTTT; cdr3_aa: CASRGNGNQPQHF
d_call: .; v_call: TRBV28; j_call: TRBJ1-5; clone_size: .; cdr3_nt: TGTGCCAGCAGGCACACGGGCAATCAGCCCCAGCATTTT; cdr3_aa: CASRHTGNQPQHF
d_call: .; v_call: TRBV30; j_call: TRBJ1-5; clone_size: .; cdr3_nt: TGTGCCTGGAGTCGGGGACAAGGCAATCAGCCCCAGCATTTT; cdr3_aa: CAWSRGQGNQPQHF
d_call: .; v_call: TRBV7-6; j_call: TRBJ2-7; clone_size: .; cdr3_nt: TGTGCCAGCAGCGGGGAACCACGGGACATCAAAAACGAGCAGTACTTC; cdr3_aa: CASSGEPRDIKNEQYF
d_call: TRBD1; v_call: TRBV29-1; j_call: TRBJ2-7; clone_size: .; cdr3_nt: TGCAGCATATGGACAGGCGAGACCTACGAGCAGTACTTC; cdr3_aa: CSIWTGETYEQYF
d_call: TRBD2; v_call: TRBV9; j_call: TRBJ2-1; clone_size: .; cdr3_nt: TGTGCCAGCAGCGTAGGGGCTAGCGGGATTGGCAATGAGCAGTTCTTC; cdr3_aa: CASSVGASGIGNEQFF
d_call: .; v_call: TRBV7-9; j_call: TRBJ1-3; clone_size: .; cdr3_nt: TGTGCCAGCAGACCCGACCAGGGTGGTGGAAACACCATATATTTT; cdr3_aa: CASRPDQGGGNTIYF
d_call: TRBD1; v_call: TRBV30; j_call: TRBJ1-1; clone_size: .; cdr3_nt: TGTGCCTGGGATAACAGGGGGCTGAACACTGAAGCTTTCTTT; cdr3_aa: CAWDNRGLNTEAFF
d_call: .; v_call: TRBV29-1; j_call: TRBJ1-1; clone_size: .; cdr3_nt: TGCAGCGTTGAGTATCGTCTGAACACTGAAGCTTTCTTT; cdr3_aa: CSVEYRLNTEAFF
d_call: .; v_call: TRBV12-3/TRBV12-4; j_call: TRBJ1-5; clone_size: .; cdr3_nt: TGTGCCAGCAGTTATAACACAGGGTCTAATCAGCCCCAGCATTTT; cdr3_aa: CASSYNTGSNQPQHF
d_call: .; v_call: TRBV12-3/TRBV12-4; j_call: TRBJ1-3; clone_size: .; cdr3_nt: TGTGCCAGCAGTTGGAGGGGTACTGGAAACACCATATATTTT; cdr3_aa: CASSWRGTGNTIYF
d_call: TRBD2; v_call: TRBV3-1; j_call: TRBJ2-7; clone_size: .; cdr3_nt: TGTGCCAGCAGCCCTCGTGAGCGGGAGACGTACGAGCAGTACTTC; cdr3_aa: CASSPRERETYEQYF
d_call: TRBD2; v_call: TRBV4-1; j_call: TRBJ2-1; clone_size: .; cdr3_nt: TGCGCCAGCAGCAGAGCGACTAGCGGGGACTACATGGGGAATGAGCAGTTCTTC; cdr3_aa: CASSRATSGDYMGNEQFF
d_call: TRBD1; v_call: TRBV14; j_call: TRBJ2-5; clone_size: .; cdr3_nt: TGTGCCAGCAGCCCCCGGACAGGATCGGAGACCCAGTACTTC; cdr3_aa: CASSPRTGSETQYF
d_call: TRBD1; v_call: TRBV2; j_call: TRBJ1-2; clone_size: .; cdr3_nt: TGTGCCAGCAGAGACACAGGGGATAACTATGGCTACACCTTC; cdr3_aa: CASRDTGDNYGYTF
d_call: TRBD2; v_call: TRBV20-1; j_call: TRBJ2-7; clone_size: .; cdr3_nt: TGCAGTGCTAACGTAGCGGGAGCCGGTCACGAGCAGTACTTC; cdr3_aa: CSANVAGAGHEQYF
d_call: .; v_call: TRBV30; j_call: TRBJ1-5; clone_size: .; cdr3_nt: TGTGCCTGGAGTGTATCGGACATCACGAAGGGGCCCCAGCATTTT; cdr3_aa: CAWSVSDITKGPQHF
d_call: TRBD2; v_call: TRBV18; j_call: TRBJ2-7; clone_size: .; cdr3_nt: TGTGCCAGCTCACCTCCGGGACTAGCGGGAGGCTACGAGCAGTACTTC; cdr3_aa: CASSPPGLAGGYEQYF
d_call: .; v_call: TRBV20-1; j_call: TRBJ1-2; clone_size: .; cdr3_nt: TGCAGTGCTAGAGATTTCGGGGCTGACGGAAGTGGCTACACCTTC; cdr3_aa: CSARDFGADGSGYTF
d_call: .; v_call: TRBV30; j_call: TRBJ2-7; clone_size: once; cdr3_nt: TGTGCCCGGAAGACAGCCTACGAGCAGTACTTC; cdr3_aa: CARKTAYEQYF
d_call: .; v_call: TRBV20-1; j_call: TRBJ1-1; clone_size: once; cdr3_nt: TGCAGTGCTAGAGACAGGGGACGTATTAACACTGAAGCTTTCTTT; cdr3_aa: CSARDRGRINTEAFF
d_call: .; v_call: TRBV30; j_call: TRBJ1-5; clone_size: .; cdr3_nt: TGTGCCTGGAGCGCCCGTAGCGACCAGCCCCAGCATTTT; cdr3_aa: CAWSARSDQPQHF
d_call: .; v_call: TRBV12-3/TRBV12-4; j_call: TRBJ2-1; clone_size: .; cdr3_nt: TGTGCCAGCAGTCCGCTCCGGGTTCGGACGGAGAATGAGCAGTTCTTC; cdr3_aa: CASSPLRVRTENEQFF
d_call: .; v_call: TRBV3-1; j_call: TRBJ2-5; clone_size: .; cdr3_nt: TGTGCCAGCAGCCAAGATGGGGGCTTGGGGCAAGAGACCCAGTACTTC; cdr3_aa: CASSQDGGLGQETQYF
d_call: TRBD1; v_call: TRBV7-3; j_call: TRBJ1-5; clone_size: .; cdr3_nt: TGTGCCAGCAGCTTGACAGGGGTAGGTCAGCCCCAGCATTTT; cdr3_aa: CASSLTGVGQPQHF
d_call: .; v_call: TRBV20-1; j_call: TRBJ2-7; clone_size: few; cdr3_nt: TGCAGTGCCCCTGGGCGCGGCTACGAGCAGTACTTC; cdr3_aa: CSAPGRGYEQYF
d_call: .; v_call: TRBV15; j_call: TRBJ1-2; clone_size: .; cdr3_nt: TGTGCCACCAGCAGAGGAGCCGACTATGGCTACACCTTC; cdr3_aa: CATSRGADYGYTF
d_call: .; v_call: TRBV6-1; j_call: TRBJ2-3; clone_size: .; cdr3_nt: TGTGCCGGAGTGGGCACAGATACGCAGTATTTT; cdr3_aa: CAGVGTDTQYF
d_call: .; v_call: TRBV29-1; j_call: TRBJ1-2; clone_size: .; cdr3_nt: TGCAGCGTCCCAAAGGGACTAATGGACCATGGCTACACCTTC; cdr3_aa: CSVPKGLMDHGYTF
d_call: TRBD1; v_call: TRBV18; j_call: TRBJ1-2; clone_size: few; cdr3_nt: TGTGCCAGCTCGCTCGGACAGGCTAACTATGGCTACACCTTC; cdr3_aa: CASSLGQANYGYTF
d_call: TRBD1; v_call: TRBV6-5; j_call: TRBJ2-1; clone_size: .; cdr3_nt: TGTGCCAGCAGTCAGGGACAGGGGGGCCGGTTCTTC; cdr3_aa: CASSQGQGGRFF
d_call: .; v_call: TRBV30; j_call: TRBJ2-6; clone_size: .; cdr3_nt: TGTGCCTGGGGGGCCTCTGGGGCCAACGTCCTGACTTTC; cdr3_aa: CAWGASGANVLTF
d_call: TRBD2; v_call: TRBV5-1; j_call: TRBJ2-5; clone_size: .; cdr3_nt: TGCGCCAGCAGCGACCCGACTAGCGGGGAAGAGACCCAGTACTTC; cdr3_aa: CASSDPTSGEETQYF
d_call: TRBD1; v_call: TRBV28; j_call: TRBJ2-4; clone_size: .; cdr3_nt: TGCAACCGGCTGGGACAGGGGGCCGGAAACATTCAGTACTTC; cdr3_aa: CNRLGQGAGNIQYF
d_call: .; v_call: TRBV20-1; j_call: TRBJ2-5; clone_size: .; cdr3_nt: TGCAGTTGGGGACCGGAGACCCAGTACTTC; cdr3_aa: CSWGPETQYF
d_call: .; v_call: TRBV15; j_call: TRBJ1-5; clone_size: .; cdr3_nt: TGTGCCACCAGCAGAACAGGGATTCAGCCCCAGCATTTT; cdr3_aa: CATSRTGIQPQHF
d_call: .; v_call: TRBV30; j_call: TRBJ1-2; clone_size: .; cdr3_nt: TGTGCCTGGAGAACCGACAGGTGGAATATAAACTATGGCTACACCTTC; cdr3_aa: CAWRTDRWNINYGYTF
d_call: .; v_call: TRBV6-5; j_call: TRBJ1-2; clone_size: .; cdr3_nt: TGTGCCAGCAGTAAAGGGGGGTGGTATGGCTACACCTTC; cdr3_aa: CASSKGGWYGYTF
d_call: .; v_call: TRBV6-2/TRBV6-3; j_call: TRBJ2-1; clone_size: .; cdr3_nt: TGTGCCAGCAGTTGGGGGGGCGCATCCAATGAGCAGTTCTTC; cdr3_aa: CASSWGGASNEQFF
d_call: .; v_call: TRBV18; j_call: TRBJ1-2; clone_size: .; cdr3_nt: TGTGCCAGCTCATCGGGACCGGGCGAGGACTATGGCTACACCTTC; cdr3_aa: CASSSGPGEDYGYTF
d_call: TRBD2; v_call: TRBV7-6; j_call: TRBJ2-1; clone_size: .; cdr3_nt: TGTGCCAGCAGCAGACTAGCGGCCTACAATGAGCAGTTCTTC; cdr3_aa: CASSRLAAYNEQFF
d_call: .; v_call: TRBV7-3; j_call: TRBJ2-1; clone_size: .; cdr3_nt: TGTGCCAGCAGCCCCGGGTGGAGTGATGAGCAGTTCTTC; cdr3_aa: CASSPGWSDEQFF
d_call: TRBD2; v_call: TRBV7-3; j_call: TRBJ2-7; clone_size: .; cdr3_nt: TGTGCCAGCAGTCCACGGGCGGGAGTTTTCGACGAGCAGTACTTC; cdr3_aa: CASSPRAGVFDEQYF
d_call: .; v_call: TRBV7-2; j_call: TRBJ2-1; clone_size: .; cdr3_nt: TGTGCCAGCATCATTTCTAGAACTTATTACAATGAGCAGTTCTTC; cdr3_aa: CASIISRTYYNEQFF
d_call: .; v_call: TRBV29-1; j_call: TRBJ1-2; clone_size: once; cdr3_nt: TGCAGCGTTGATGGGCAGGTAGACTATGGCTACACCTTC; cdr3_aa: CSVDGQVDYGYTF
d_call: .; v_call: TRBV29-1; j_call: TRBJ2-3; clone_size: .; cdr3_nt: TGCAGCGTTAATCTAGATACGCAGTATTTT; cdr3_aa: CSVNLDTQYF
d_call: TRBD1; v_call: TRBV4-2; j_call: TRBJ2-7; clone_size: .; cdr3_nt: TGTGCCAGCAGCCAGACCGGACAGGCGGCCCACGAGCAGTACTTC; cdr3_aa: CASSQTGQAAHEQYF
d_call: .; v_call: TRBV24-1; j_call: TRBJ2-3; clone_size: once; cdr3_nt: TGTGCCACCGCGGGCCCGGGCACAGATACGCAGTATTTT; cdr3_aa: CATAGPGTDTQYF
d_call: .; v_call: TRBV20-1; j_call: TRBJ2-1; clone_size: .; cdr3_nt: TGCAGTGCTAGAGATGAACCCCTCTCCTACAATGAGCAGTTCTTC; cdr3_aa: CSARDEPLSYNEQFF
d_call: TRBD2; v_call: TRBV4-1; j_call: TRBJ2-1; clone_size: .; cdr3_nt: TGCGCCAGCAGCCGCACCACGTCTAGCGGGAGGGCCCACAATGAGCAGTTCTTC; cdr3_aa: CASSRTTSSGRAHNEQFF
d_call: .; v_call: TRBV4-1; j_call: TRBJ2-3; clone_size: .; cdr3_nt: TGCGCCAGCAGCCAAGAGGCGCGGTACTTTGGGGATACGCAGTATTTT; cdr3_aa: CASSQEARYFGDTQYF
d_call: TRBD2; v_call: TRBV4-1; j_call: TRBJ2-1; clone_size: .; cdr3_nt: TGCGCCAGCAGCCAAGAATGGAAACTAGCGGGAGAAGACGAGCAGTTCTTC; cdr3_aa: CASSQEWKLAGEDEQFF
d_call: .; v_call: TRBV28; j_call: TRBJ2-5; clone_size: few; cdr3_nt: TGTGCCAGCAGTTTAGCGGGAACTGAGACCCAGTACTTC; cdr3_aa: CASSLAGTETQYF
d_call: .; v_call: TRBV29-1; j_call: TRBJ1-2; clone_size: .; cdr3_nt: TGCAGCGTTGGGGGTTCCCCTAACTATGGCTACACCTTC; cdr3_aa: CSVGGSPNYGYTF